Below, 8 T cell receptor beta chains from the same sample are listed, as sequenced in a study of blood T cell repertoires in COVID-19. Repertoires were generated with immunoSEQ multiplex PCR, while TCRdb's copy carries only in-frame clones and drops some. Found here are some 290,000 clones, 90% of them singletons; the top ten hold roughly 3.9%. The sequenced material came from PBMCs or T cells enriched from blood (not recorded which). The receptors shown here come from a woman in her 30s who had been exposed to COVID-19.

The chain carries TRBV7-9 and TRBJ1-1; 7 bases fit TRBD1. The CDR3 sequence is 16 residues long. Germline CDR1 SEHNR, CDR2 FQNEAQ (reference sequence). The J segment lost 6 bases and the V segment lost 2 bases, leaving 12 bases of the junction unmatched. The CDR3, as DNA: TGTGCCAGCAGCTTAAGGGCTTCAGGGGGTTTCGCTGAAGCTTTCTTT. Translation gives CASSLRASGGFAEAFF.

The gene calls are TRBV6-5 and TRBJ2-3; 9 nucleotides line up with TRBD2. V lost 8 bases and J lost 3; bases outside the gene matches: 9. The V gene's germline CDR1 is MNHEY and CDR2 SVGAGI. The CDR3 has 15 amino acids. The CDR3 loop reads CASERGAGGTDTQYF. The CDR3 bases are TGTGCCAGCGAGAGGGGAGCGGGGGGAACAGATACGCAGTATTTT.

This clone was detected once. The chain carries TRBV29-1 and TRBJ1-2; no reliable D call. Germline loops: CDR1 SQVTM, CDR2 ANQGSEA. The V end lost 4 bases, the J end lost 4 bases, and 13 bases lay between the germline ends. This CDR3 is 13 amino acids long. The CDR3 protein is CSVAYEASYGYTF. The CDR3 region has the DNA TGCAGCGTTGCCTATGAGGCCAGCTATGGCTACACCTTC.

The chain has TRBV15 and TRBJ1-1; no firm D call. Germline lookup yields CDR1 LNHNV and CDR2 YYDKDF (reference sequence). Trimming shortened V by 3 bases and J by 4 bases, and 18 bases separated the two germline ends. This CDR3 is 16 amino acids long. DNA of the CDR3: TGTGCCACCAGCAGCCCGGGAAGCCGGGCGGGCACTGAAGCTTTCTTT. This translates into CATSSPGSRAGTEAFF.

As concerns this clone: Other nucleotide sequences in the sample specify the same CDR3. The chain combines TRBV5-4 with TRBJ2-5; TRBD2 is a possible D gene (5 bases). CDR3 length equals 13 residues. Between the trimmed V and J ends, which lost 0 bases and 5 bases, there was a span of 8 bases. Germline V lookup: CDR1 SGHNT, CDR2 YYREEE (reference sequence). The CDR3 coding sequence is TGTGCCAGCAGCTTGGCCGGCGGGGAGACCCAGTACTTC. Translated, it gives CASSLAGGETQYF.

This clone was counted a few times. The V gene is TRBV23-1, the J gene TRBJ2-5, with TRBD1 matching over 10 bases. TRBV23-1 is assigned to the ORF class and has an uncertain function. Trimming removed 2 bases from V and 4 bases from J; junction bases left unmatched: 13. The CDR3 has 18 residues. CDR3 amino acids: CASSQPNRTGGWGETQYF. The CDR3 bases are TGCGCCAGCAGTCAACCTAATCGGACAGGGGGTTGGGGAGAGACCCAGTACTTC.

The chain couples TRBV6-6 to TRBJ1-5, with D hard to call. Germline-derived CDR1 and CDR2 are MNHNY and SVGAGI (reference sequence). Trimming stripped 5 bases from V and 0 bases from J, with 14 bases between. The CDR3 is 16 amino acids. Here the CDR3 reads CASSLGELYSNQPQHF. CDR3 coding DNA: TGTGCCAGCAGTCTTGGGGAGTTATATAGCAATCAGCCCCAGCATTTT.

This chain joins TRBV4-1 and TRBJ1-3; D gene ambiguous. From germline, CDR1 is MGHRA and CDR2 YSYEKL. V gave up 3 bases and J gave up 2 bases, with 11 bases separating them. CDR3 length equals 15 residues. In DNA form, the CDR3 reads TGCGCCAGCAGCCATTCGGGAAGGACTGGAAACACCATATATTTT. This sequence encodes CASSHSGRTGNTIYF.